One sample yielded the 20 T cell receptor beta chains listed below, sequenced in a study of tumor-infiltrating lymphocytes in primary liver carcinoma. Bulk tissue was left unsorted, and RNA and DNA were co-extracted from 20-30 mg of it. Total RNA (approximately 500 ng) served as template for TCR beta cDNA synthesis primed by a constant-region primer. Slightly modified ARM-PCR, run as three nested multiplex PCR rounds, produced the TCR beta libraries. Each of the first two PCR rounds ran approximately 9 cycles with TRBV1-TRBV30 forward and C-beta reverse primers. MiXCR was run by TCRdb on the multiplex PCR reads, yielding one entry per CDR3 protein. Of 65,000 to 90,000 distinct CDR3 sequences in the sample, 72% were seen once. Sequencing was done on a sample of liver tumor tissue from sampling region 1. This sample's subset: tumor region T1, superior pole. The receptor source for this set is a man aged 40-49 years with primary liver carcinoma and hepatitis B virus infection.

As regards this clonotype: A much larger clonotype is one base distant, so this may be a read error. The chain combines TRBV25-1 with TRBJ2-2; weak D call: TRBD2 (5 bases). From germline, CDR1 is MGHDK and CDR2 SYGVNS. V lost 5 bases, J lost 3 bases, and 16 bases lay in between. CDR3 length equals 16 residues. The CDR3 region has the DNA TGTGCCAGCAGTCTATTAGGGCTCGGGGACACCGGGGAGCTGTTTTTT. It is translated as CASSLLGLGDTGELFF.

In the case of this clonotype: With a much larger clone just one base away, this may be a read error. It is likely a read error, because the conserved phenylalanine at the end of the CDR3 is missing. The genes are TRBV5-1 and TRBJ1-2; the D is unclear. The CDR3 spans 12 residues. V dropped 0 bases and J dropped 4 bases, with 4 bases sitting between them. Germline V gene sequence: CDR1 SGHRS, CDR2 YFSETQ. CDR3 nucleotides: TGCGCCAGCAGCTTGGACACCTATGGCTACACCATC. It specifies CASSLDTYGYTI.

A note on this clonotype: The junction departs from the called germline gene at one end, perhaps through a read error. The V call is TRBV4-2, the J call TRBJ2-5; a weak D match, TRBD2 (5 bases). This CDR3 is built from 14 residues. CDR1 and CDR2 from the germline V gene are LGHNA and YNFKEQ. As DNA, the CDR3 is TGTGCCAGCAGCCCGGAGGCAGACCAAGAGACCCGGTACTTC. The encoded protein is CASSPEADQETRYF.

About this clonotype itself: This is likely a read error, given that the CDR3 carries no conserved phenylalanine or tryptophan at its end. V gene TRBV29-1 combines with J gene TRBJ2-3; weak D call: TRBD2 (6 bases). Trimming shortened V by 5 bases and J by 3 bases, and 15 bases separated the two germline ends. The CDR3 covers 14 residues. Germline V gene lookup returns CDR1 SQVTM and CDR2 ANQGSEA. CDR3 residues: CSVKHGRGTDTQYS. The DNA for the CDR3 is TGCAGCGTTAAACACGGACGGGGGACAGATACGCAGTATTCT.

To note about this clonotype: The junction departs from germline at one end; a sequencing error may be responsible. The chain carries TRBV6-1 and TRBJ1-2; no reliable D call. The CDR3 sequence is 13 residues long. CDR1 and CDR2 from the germline V gene are MNHNS and SASEGT. DNA of the CDR3: TGTGCCAGCAGTGAAAAGAGGGCGCATGGCTACGCCTTC. Translated: CASSEKRAHGYAF.

With regard to this clonotype: This sequence may be a read error, since a much larger clone differs from it by one base. V and J are TRBV7-9 and TRBJ1-2, with D tentatively TRBD1 (5 bases). The germline V gene has CDR1 SEHNR and CDR2 FQNEAQ (reference sequence). CDR3 size: 13 residues. The CDR3 reads CASSLGDGYGHTF. CDR3 coding DNA: TGTGCCAGCAGCTTAGGGGACGGTTATGGCCACACCTTC.

Many counts were recorded for this clonotype. The chain links TRBV6-4 to TRBJ2-1, with D possibly being TRBD2 (6 bases). The germline V and J ends were trimmed by 4 bases and 7 bases, with 11 bases remaining between them. This CDR3 has 13 amino acids. The germline CDR1 and CDR2 sequences are MRHNA and SNTAGT. The CDR3 coding sequence is TGTGCCAGCAGTGTTAGCGGTACAAATGAGCAGTTCTTC. Protein product: CASSVSGTNEQFF.

Remarks on this clonotype: The junction departs from the called germline gene at one end, perhaps through a read error. The rearrangement links TRBV10-2 to TRBJ2-2, with D perhaps given as TRBD1 or TRBD2 (5 bases each). Germline loops: CDR1 WSHSY, CDR2 SAAADI. CDR3 size: 14 residues. The CDR3, as DNA: TGCGCAAGCAGTGTGCAGGGAGACACCTGGGAGCTGTTTTTT. Protein: CASSVQGDTWELFF.

The rearrangement links TRBV19 to TRBJ2-5; the match to TRBD2 covers 7 bases. Trimming removed 7 bases from V and 4 bases from J; junction bases left unmatched: 6. The CDR3 is made up of 13 amino acids. Germline lookup yields CDR1 LNHDA and CDR2 SQIVND (reference sequence). CDR3 protein: CASTAGRRETQYF. CDR3 nucleotides: TGTGCCAGTACCGCCGGGAGGCGAGAGACCCAGTACTTC.

The rearrangement uses TRBV6-5 and TRBJ2-1; TRBD2 matches at 8 bases. The ends lost 2 bases at V and 9 bases at J; junction bases unmatched: 9. The CDR3 is made up of 15 amino acids. Germline values: CDR1 MNHEY, CDR2 SVGAGI. The chain's CDR3 is CASSYPGGPAIEQFF. CDR3 coding DNA: TGTGCCAGCAGTTACCCGGGAGGGCCCGCGATTGAGCAGTTCTTC.

The chain has TRBV7-3 and TRBJ2-1, with D possibly matching TRBD2 (5 bases). The CDR3 sequence is 14 residues long. The V gene lost 5 bases and the J gene lost 6 bases, with 14 bases spanning the gap. Germline-derived CDR1 and CDR2 are SGHTA and FQGTGA. DNA of the CDR3: TGTGCCAGCAGCCCACAGACTAAGGGCAATGAGCAGTTCTTC. It encodes CASSPQTKGNEQFF. The entire variable domain, with the rest obtained from reference TRBV7-3 and TRBJ2-1, is as follows: GAGVSQTPSNKVTEKGKYVELRCDPISGHTALYWYRQSLGQGPEFLIYFQGTGAADDSGLPNDRFFAVRPEGSVSTLKIQRTERGDSAVYLCASSPQTKGNEQFFGPGTRLTVL.

Worth noting for this clonotype: The junction differs from germline at one of its ends, possibly a read error. This chain connects TRBV6-1 to TRBJ2-1; D may be TRBD1 or TRBD2 (5 bases each). Germline lookup yields CDR1 MNHNS and CDR2 SASEGT. The CDR3 totals 16 residues. CDR3: CASSVPRQRAYSEQFF. The DNA of the CDR3 is TGTGCCAGCAGTGTCCCGAGACAGAGGGCGTACAGTGAGCAGTTCTTC.

Comments on this clonotype: The junction does not match germline at one end; this may be a read error. J is TRBJ1-2 and V is TRBV6-1; TRBD1 is a possible D gene (6 bases). The CDR3 consists of 11 residues. The V gene's germline CDR1 is MNHNS and CDR2 SASEGT. CDR3 residues: CANRVNYGHTF. The CDR3 coding sequence is TGTGCCAACAGGGTTAACTATGGCCACACCTTC.

About this clonotype itself: One end of the junction is discordant with germline, which a read error may explain. The genes are TRBV7-9 and TRBJ2-1; possibly TRBD1 for D (5 bases). Germline loops: CDR1 SEHNR, CDR2 FQNEAQ (reference sequence). The length of the CDR3 is 18 residues. CDR3 DNA: TGTGCCAGTAGCTTAAGCTCTGGCAGGGATGTCCTTACAGATAAGCAGTTCTTC. Translation gives CASSLSSGRDVLTDKQFF. Filled out from reference TRBV7-9 and TRBJ2-1, the complete variable domain reads DTGVSQNPRHKITKRGQNVTFRCDPISEHNRLYWYRQTLGQGPEFLTYFQNEAQLEKSRLLSDRFSAERPKGSFSTLEIQRTEQGDSAMYLCASSLSSGRDVLTDKQFFGPGTRLTVL.

The V and J genes are TRBV6-6 and TRBJ2-3; the D gene is possibly TRBD2 (6 bases). Trimming took 11 bases from V and 1 from J, leaving 19 bases between them. The CDR3 has 15 amino acids. CDR1 is MNHNY and CDR2 is SVGAGI in the germline V gene (reference sequence). The CDR3 DNA follows: TGTGCCGGTAGTTTGGGGGGATTTGGCACAGATACGCAGTATTTT. This codes for CAGSLGGFGTDTQYF.

This clonotype was seen at least ten times. V gene TRBV12-3 or TRBV12-4 combines with J gene TRBJ2-7; 7 bases are a match to TRBD1. V gave up 4 bases and J gave up 3 bases; unmatched junction bases: 12. The CDR3 loop spans 16 amino acids. The CDR3 DNA is TGTGCCAGCAGTTCCACAGGGGCCTCAGGCAACTACGAGCAGTACTTC. Translation: CASSSTGASGNYEQYF.

Details on this clonotype: Germline and junction disagree at one end, which may indicate a read error. The chain employs TRBV4-1 and TRBJ2-7; TRBD2 matches 7 bases. The CDR3 is 17 residues long. Germline V gene sequence: CDR1 MGHRA, CDR2 YSYEKL. This CDR3 reads CASSLYPSGGSSYEQYF. The CDR3 DNA sequence: TGCGCCAGTAGCCTTTACCCTAGCGGAGGCAGCTCCTACGAGCAGTACTTC.

On this clonotype: No conserved phenylalanine or tryptophan is present at the end of the CDR3, so a read error is the likely explanation. This chain uses TRBV7-8 with TRBJ1-5; D remains unclear. This CDR3 region has 15 residues. V was clipped by 5 bases and J by 0 bases, with 11 bases between them. Per germline, CDR1 SGHVS and CDR2 FQNEAQ. The CDR3 region has the DNA TGTGCCAGCAGCCCAGTTGCCCGTAGCAATCAGCCCCAGCATCTT. Translation gives CASSPVARSNQPQHL.

Comments on this clonotype: Germline is not matched at one junction end, which may reflect a read error. The rearrangement joins TRBV12-3 or TRBV12-4 to TRBJ2-7; unclear D gene. The CDR3 is 14 residues long. The CDR3 sequence is CANSGPPQPYEQYF. The CDR3 nucleotides are TGTGCCAACAGTGGCCCCCCACAGCCCTACGAGCAGTACTTC.

The rearrangement links TRBV12-3 or TRBV12-4 to TRBJ2-1; 9 bases match TRBD1. This CDR3 is built from 13 residues. Here the CDR3 DNA reads TGTGTCAACACCTTACAGGGGGCGAGTGAGCAGTTCTTC. As protein: CVNTLQGASEQFF.